Sequencing of this TCR beta chain was carried out in a study of cytomegalovirus exposure and HLA in healthy donors. The CDR3 contains 11 residues. V shed 1 base and J shed 10 bases, with 5 bases lying between them. Germline CDR1 SGHVS, CDR2 FNYEAQ. Using immunoSEQ multiplex PCR, the repertoire was profiled, and TCRdb retains in-frame clones only, with some absent. Of about 140,000 clones detected, roughly 79% appear once; the ten largest clones hold roughly 27%. Study results and caveats: Among TCR beta chains, those listed as cytomegalovirus-associated numbered some 170.

This clone came up a few times. As yet, its antigen is unknown. The material sequenced was PBMCs. The TCR sequence derives from a man aged 30 to 45 in good health and CMV-seropositive. V and J are TRBV7-6 and TRBJ2-1; the D is unclear. CDR3 in DNA: TGTGCCAGCAGCTTAGGGCCAGAGCAGTTCTTC. Translated, it gives CASSLGPEQFF. Supplemented by reference TRBV7-6 and TRBJ2-1, the full variable domain reads GAGVSQSPRYKVTKRGQDVALRCDPISGHVSLYWYRQALGQGPEFLTYFNYEAQQDKSGLPNDRFSAERPEGSISTLTIQRTEQRDSAMYRCASSLGPEQFFGPGTRLTVL.